This T cell receptor beta chain is from a study of regulatory T cells in long-lasting Graves disease. The study's findings and limits: Fewer public clonotypes were shared by new patients (under 1,000) than by persistent patients (about 2,800).

The sample's time point: newly diagnosed GD, antithyroid drugs for less than 3 months. PBMC RNA served as the TCR library source. This clonotype was recorded many times. Its antigen is not known. Arm-PCR of CDR3 regions and iRepertoire HTBI primers were the basis on which TCR beta libraries were built. A single record per CDR3 protein comes from TCRdb applying MiXCR to the multiplex PCR reads. The sample records around 400,000 distinct CDR3 sequences, approximately 16% being singletons. In germline, CDR1 is SGHAT, CDR2 FQNNGV. J gave up 5 bases and V 4 bases, and 10 bases lay outside the gene matches. There are 15 residues in the CDR3. This sample was shared with a second study, whose subject was T cells in Graves' hyperthyroidism and ophthalmopathy. As that report states: In making diagnoses, clinical symptoms, serum thyroxine and TRAb, thyroid ultrasound and orbital computed tomography were all used.

The V call is TRBV11-2, the J call TRBJ2-7; 8 bases are a match to TRBD2. The specimen comprised peripheral blood mononuclear cells (PBMCs), sampled at new diagnosis, from a patient treated with antithyroid drugs. This sequence was found in a woman in her thirties or forties with Graves disease. The CDR3 region is CASSSNSGRPNEQYF. CDR3 coding DNA: TGTGCCAGCAGCTCGAACAGCGGGAGACCCAACGAGCAGTACTTC.